This TCR beta chain was found in a study of T cell responses to AZD1222 COVID-19 vaccine. Study observations and caveats: Among the donors, most were white British and more were female, and clonal diversity was possibly underestimated. Spike-specific TCR breadth and depth went up after people got two AZD1222 doses. Repertoire sampling happened only post peak T cell response. Reports say nearly half of spike-specific TCRs go after unmutated variant regions.

Per germline, CDR1 MDHEN and CDR2 SYDVKM. The CDR3 contains 15 residues. Trimming stripped 5 bases from V and 2 bases from J, with 12 bases between. On this clone: Its antigen is undetermined.

Sequenced by immunoSEQ multiplex PCR; TCRdb stores in-frame clones only, minus some. Of about 90,000 clones listed, approximately 89% are singletons. The origin of this receptor is an adult in good health. The sequencing used peripheral blood, collected on day 0 of MenACWY control vaccination. The gene calls are TRBV28 and TRBJ2-2, with a tentative D call TRBD1 (6 bases). The CDR3 spells CASSPPGHNTGELFF. DNA of the CDR3: TGTGCCAGCAGTCCGCCGGGACACAACACCGGGGAGCTGTTTTTT.